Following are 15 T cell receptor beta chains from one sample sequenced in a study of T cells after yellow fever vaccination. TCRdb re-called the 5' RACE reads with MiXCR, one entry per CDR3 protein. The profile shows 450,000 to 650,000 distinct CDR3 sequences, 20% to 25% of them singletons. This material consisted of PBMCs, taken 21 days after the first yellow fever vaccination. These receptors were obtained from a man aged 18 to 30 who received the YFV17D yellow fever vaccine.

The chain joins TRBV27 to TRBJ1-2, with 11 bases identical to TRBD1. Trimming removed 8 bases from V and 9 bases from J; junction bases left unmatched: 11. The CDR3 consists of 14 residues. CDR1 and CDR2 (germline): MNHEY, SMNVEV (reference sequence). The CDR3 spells CASGPGQGVVRYTF. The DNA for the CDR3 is TGTGCCAGCGGCCCGGGACAGGGGGTAGTACGCTACACCTTC.

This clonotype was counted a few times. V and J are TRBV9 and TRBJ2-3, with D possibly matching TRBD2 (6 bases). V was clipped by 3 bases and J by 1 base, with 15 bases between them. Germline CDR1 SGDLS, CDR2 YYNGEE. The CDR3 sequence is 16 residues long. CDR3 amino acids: CASSGKVGGGTDTQYF. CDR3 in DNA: TGTGCCAGCAGCGGAAAGGTCGGAGGGGGCACAGATACGCAGTATTTT.

Here the CDR3 reads CASSDLWGAGEAFF. The CDR3 DNA reads as TGTGCCAGCAGTGATCTTTGGGGGGCTGGTGAAGCTTTCTTT. J is TRBJ1-1 and V is TRBV6-1; a weak D match, TRBD1 (6 bases). The V end lost 3 bases, the J end lost 7 bases, and 15 bases lay between the germline ends. Germline CDR1 MNHNS, CDR2 SASEGT. This CDR3 has 14 residues.

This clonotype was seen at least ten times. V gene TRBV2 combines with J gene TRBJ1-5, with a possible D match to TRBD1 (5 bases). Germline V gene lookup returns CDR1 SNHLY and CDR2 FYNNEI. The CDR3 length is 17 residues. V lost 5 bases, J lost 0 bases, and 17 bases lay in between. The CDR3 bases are TGTGCCAGCAGTCTCATGGGGTTGGGGGGTAGCAATCAGCCCCAGCATTTT. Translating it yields CASSLMGLGGSNQPQHF.

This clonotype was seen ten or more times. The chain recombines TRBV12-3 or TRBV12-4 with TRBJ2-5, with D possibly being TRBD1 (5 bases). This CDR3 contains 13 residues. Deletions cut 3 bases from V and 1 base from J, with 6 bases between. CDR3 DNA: TGTGCCAGCAGTTTCACAGGCCAAGAGACCCAGTACTTC. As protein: CASSFTGQETQYF.

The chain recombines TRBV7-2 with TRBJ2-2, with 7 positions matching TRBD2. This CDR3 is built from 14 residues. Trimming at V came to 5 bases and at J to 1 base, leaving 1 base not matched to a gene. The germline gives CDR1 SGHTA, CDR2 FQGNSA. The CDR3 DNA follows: TGTGCCAGCAGCGGGAGGGAGAACACCGGGGAGCTGTTTTTT. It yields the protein CASSGRENTGELFF. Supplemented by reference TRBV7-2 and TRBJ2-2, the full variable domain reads GAGVSQSPSNKVTEKGKDVELRCDPISGHTALYWYRQSLGQGLEFLIYFQGNSAPDKSGLPSDRFSAERTGGSVSTLTIQRTQQEDSAVYLCASSGRENTGELFFGEGSRLTVL.

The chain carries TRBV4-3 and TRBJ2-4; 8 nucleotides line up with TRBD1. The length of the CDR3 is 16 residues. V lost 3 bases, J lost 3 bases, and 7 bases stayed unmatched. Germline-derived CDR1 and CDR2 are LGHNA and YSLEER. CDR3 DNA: TGCGCCAGCAGCCACGGACAGGGAGAAGGCAAAAACATTCAGTACTTC. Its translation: CASSHGQGEGKNIQYF.

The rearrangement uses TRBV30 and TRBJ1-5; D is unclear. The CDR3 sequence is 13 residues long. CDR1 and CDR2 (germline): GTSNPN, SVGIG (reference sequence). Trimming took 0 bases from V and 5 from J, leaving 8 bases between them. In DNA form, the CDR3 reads TGTGCCTGGAGTGTACGGGGAGATCAGCCCCAGCATTTT. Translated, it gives CAWSVRGDQPQHF.

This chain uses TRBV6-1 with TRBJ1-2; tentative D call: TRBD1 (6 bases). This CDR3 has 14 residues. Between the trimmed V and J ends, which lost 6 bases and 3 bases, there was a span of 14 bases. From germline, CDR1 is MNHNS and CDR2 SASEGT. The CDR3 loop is CASSTVDRYYGYTF. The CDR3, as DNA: TGTGCCAGCAGCACCGTCGACAGGTACTATGGCTACACCTTC.

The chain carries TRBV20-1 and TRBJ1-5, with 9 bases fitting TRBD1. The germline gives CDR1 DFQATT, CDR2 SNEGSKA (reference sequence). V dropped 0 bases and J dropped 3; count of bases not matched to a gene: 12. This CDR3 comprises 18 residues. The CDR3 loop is CSARDPRIDRGDNQPQHF. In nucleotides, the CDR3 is TGCAGTGCTAGAGATCCACGTATAGACAGGGGGGACAATCAGCCCCAGCATTTT.

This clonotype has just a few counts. As DNA, the CDR3 is TGCAGTGCGCCCCAGGGAGCGGGTAATTCACCCCTCCACTTT. Protein product: CSAPQGAGNSPLHF. This chain connects TRBV20-1 to TRBJ1-6; D possibly corresponds to TRBD1 (5 bases). Trimming removed 6 bases at V and 6 bases at J, with 15 bases between. Germline CDR1 reads DFQATT; CDR2 reads SNEGSKA (reference sequence). This CDR3 region has 14 residues.

This CDR3 is CASSSDRMGRAFF. The DNA for the CDR3 is TGTGCCAGCAGTTCCGACAGGATGGGTCGAGCTTTCTTT. V gene TRBV28 combines with J gene TRBJ1-1; the D gene is possibly TRBD1 (6 bases). Looked up from germline, CDR1 is MDHEN and CDR2 is SYDVKM. CDR3 length: 13 residues. The V gene lost 4 bases and the J gene lost 10 bases, with 16 bases spanning the gap.

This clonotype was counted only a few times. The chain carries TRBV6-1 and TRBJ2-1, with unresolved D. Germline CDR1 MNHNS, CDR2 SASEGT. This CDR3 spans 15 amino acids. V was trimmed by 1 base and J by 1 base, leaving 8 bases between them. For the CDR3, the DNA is TGTGCCAGCAGTGAAGTTCCGGGTTCCTACAATGAGCAGTTCTTC. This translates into CASSEVPGSYNEQFF.

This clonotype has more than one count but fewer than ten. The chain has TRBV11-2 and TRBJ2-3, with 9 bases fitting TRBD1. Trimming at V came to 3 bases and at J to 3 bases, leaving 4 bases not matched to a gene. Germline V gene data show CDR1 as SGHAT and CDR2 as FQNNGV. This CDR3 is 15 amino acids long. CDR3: CASSLRTGETDTQYF. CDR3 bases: TGTGCCAGCAGCTTGAGGACAGGGGAGACAGATACGCAGTATTTT.

As DNA, the CDR3 is TGCGCCAGCAGGGCGGGACTAGGCAATTACGAGCAGTACTTC. It is translated as CASRAGLGNYEQYF. This sequence joins TRBV4-1 and TRBJ2-7, with TRBD2 matching over 8 bases. CDR3 length: 14 residues. V lost 6 bases, J lost 4 bases, and 8 bases stayed unmatched. Germline lookup yields CDR1 MGHRA and CDR2 YSYEKL.